This TCR beta chain was retrieved from a study of shared clonotypes between healthy human individuals. Overall study: Those who served as donors were a couple of women and three men between the ages of 18 and 49.

Naive CD8 cells comprised CD45RO-negative, CCR7-positively selected cells, excluding terminally differentiated effector memory CD45RA+ cells. V shed 10 bases and J 0 bases; nucleotides not matched to a gene: 5. The CDR3 covers 15 residues. Per the germline V gene, CDR1 is LNHDA and CDR2 is SQIVND (reference sequence). Replicate PCRs from sorted subsets contained roughly 200 ng DNA, which is tens of thousands of T cell genomes. Sequencing was performed with immunoSEQ multiplex PCR; in TCRdb, only in-frame clones are kept and a portion is missing. The top ten clones hold around 1.1% of a sample with 2 million or so clones, less than 95% of them seen once.

This receptor was taken from a young man in good health. Material: naive CD8+ T cells sorted from blood. This sequence joins TRBV19 and TRBJ2-1; the match to TRBD2 covers 11 bases. The CDR3 DNA sequence: TGTGCCACTGGACTAGCGGGCAACTCCTACAATGAGCAGTTCTTC. Its translation is CATGLAGNSYNEQFF.